The 22 T cell receptor beta chains presented below share a single source sample, sequenced in a study of T cell changes during pregnancy in multiple sclerosis. Assay used: immunoSEQ multiplex PCR; TCRdb lists only in-frame clones, some missing. Of some 40,000 clones listed, 85% to 95% are singletons. The sequencing here drew on CD4+ T cells from peripheral blood mononuclear cells, taken after pregnancy. These receptors all come from a female donor with multiple sclerosis, enrolled in a pregnancy study.

The rearrangement uses TRBV14 and TRBJ2-1; TRBD1 matches 7 bases. Trimming at V came to 1 base and at J to 6 bases, leaving 15 bases not matched to a gene. CDR3 length: 18 amino acids. Germline V gene sequence: CDR1 SGHDN, CDR2 FVKESK. The chain's CDR3 is CASSQVKSGTAVGNEQFF. The CDR3 DNA follows: TGTGCCAGCAGCCAAGTTAAATCCGGGACAGCCGTTGGCAATGAGCAGTTCTTC. Together with reference TRBV14 and TRBJ2-1, the CDR3 gives the full variable domain: EAGVTQFPSHSVIEKGQTVTLRCDPISGHDNLYWYRRVMGKEIKFLLHFVKESKQDESGMPNNRFLAERTGGTYSTLKVQPAELEDSGVYFCASSQVKSGTAVGNEQFFGPGTRLTVL.

The rearrangement uses TRBV10-1 and TRBJ1-2, with D uncertain. Trimming pared 9 bases from V and 0 bases from J, leaving 11 bases between. The CDR3 consists of 13 residues. Germline assignment: CDR1 WNHNN and CDR2 SYGVQD (reference sequence). CDR3 residues: CARTTYSNYGYTF. In DNA form, the CDR3 reads TGCGCCAGGACGACATACTCTAACTATGGCTACACCTTC.

The V gene is TRBV4-2, the J gene TRBJ2-5; 9 bases fit TRBD2. The CDR3 is 18 residues long. V trimming: 0 bases; J trimming: 2 bases; junction bases outside the gene matches: 10. From germline, CDR1 is LGHNA and CDR2 YNFKEQ. CDR3 sequence reads: CASSQDGRSGGWQETQYF. The DNA of the CDR3 is TGTGCCAGCAGCCAAGATGGACGAAGCGGGGGGTGGCAAGAGACCCAGTACTTC.

The gene calls are TRBV19 and TRBJ1-1; TRBD1 matches at 8 bases. The junction had 7 bases not matched to a gene; V was cut back by 6 bases and J by 1 base. The CDR3 has 15 amino acids. Germline V lookup: CDR1 LNHDA, CDR2 SQIVND (reference sequence). The chain's CDR3 is CASSLTGAANTEAFF. CDR3 coding DNA: TGTGCCAGTAGCCTGACAGGGGCCGCGAACACTGAAGCTTTCTTT.

The chain recombines TRBV7-2 with TRBJ2-1; TRBD2 matches at 12 bases. Germline V CDR1 and CDR2: SGHTA, FQGNSA. The junction had 8 bases not matched to a gene; V was cut back by 4 bases and J by 4 bases. CDR3 length: 17 residues. CDR3 in DNA: TGTGCCAGCAGCTCCCGACTAGCGGGGGAGACATACAATGAGCAGTTCTTC. It translates to CASSSRLAGETYNEQFF.

This chain uses TRBV5-5 with TRBJ2-5; 7 positions match TRBD1. The CDR3 is 14 residues long. The germline V gene has CDR1 SGHKS and CDR2 YYEKEE (reference sequence). The J segment lost 2 bases and the V segment lost 4 bases, leaving 5 bases of the junction unmatched. The CDR3 DNA reads as TGTGCCAGCAGCAAAACAGGGGTACAAGAGACCCAGTACTTC. It codes for CASSKTGVQETQYF. The full variable domain, rest sourced from reference TRBV5-5 and TRBJ2-5, is DAGVTQSPTHLIKTRGQQVTLRCSPISGHKSVSWYQQVLGQGPQFIFQYYEKEERGRGNFPDRFSARQFPNYSSELNVNALLLGDSALYLCASSKTGVQETQYFGPGTRLLVL.

The J gene is TRBJ1-5, the V gene TRBV5-5; 7 nucleotides match TRBD1. The CDR3 has 13 amino acids. Germline V gene sequence: CDR1 SGHKS, CDR2 YYEKEE (reference sequence). The trim removed 6 bases at V and 4 bases at J, leaving 4 bases unmatched. The CDR3 bases are TGTGCCAGCACACAGGGGCTGAATCAGCCCCAGCATTTT. Its translation: CASTQGLNQPQHF.

This clone showed up just once. The chain recombines TRBV7-6 with TRBJ2-7; the match to TRBD1 covers 9 bases. The germline V gene encodes CDR1 SGHVS and CDR2 FNYEAQ. The ends lost 1 base at V and 1 base at J; junction bases unmatched: 8. There are 17 residues in the CDR3. This chain's CDR3 is CASSLGGWGQGSYEQYF. The CDR3 coding sequence is TGTGCCAGCAGCTTAGGGGGGTGGGGACAGGGATCCTACGAGCAGTACTTC.

The chain uses TRBV9 and TRBJ2-7; 8 bases line up with TRBD1. The CDR3 consists of 14 residues. CDR1 and CDR2 (germline): SGDLS, YYNGEE. J gave up 2 bases and V 4 bases, and 5 bases lay outside the gene matches. Here the CDR3 DNA reads TGTGCCAGCAGCCCAAGGACAGGGACCTACGAGCAGTACTTC. It yields the protein CASSPRTGTYEQYF.

This clone showed up just once. The rearrangement joins TRBV15 to TRBJ2-1; TRBD2 matches 9 bases. From germline, CDR1 is LNHNV and CDR2 YYDKDF (reference sequence). The CDR3 loop spans 14 amino acids. V shed 7 bases and J 3 bases; nucleotides not matched to a gene: 4. The CDR3, as DNA: TGTGCCACCACAGCGGGGGGCAGCTACAATGAGCAGTTCTTC. It is translated as CATTAGGSYNEQFF.

This clone came up once. CDR3 sequence (DNA): TGTGCCAGCAGCAACCTTGGGCAGGGCTATAATTCACCCCTCCACTTT. Translation: CASSNLGQGYNSPLHF. The V and J genes are TRBV5-6 and TRBJ1-6; a weak D match, TRBD1 (5 bases). The CDR3 length is 16 residues. The germline gives CDR1 SGHDT, CDR2 YYEEEE. V was shortened by 4 bases and J by 3 bases, with 14 bases between the two germline ends.

V is TRBV27 and J is TRBJ2-6; 7 nucleotides align to TRBD1. The germline CDR1 and CDR2 sequences are MNHEY and SMNVEV (reference sequence). The junction had 7 bases not matched to a gene; V was cut back by 1 base and J by 4 bases. The CDR3 is 17 amino acids. CDR3 sequence reads: CASSLYGQVTGANVLTF. CDR3 DNA: TGTGCCAGCAGTTTATATGGACAGGTCACCGGGGCCAACGTCCTGACTTTC.

The chain uses TRBV11-2 and TRBJ1-5, with a tentative D call TRBD1 (6 bases). Germline V CDR1 and CDR2: SGHAT, FQNNGV. Trimming took off 2 bases at V and 6 bases at J, with 8 bases between the two ends. CDR3 length: 13 amino acids. CDR3 sequence: CASSLSRGQPQHF. The CDR3, as DNA: TGTGCCAGCAGCTTATCCAGGGGTCAGCCCCAGCATTTT.

The rearrangement links TRBV9 to TRBJ2-2; D gene uncertain. The CDR3 spans 15 residues. V gave up 0 bases and J gave up 1 base, with 7 bases separating them. Germline V gene data show CDR1 as SGDLS and CDR2 as YYNGEE. The DNA of the CDR3 is TGTGCCAGCAGCGTAGGAACAAAGAACACCGGGGAGCTGTTTTTT. It yields the protein CASSVGTKNTGELFF.

The V call is TRBV27, the J call TRBJ1-6; TRBD1 aligns across 8 bases. This CDR3 is 15 amino acids long. The germline CDR1 and CDR2 sequences are MNHEY and SMNVEV (reference sequence). V gave up 4 bases and J gave up 11 bases; unmatched junction bases: 10. The CDR3 DNA is TGTGCCAGCAGTTCGTCGACAGGGGCAATTCCACCCCTCCACTTT. This translates into CASSSSTGAIPPLHF.

V usage is TRBV10-3 and J usage is TRBJ2-5, with 8 positions matching TRBD2. The CDR3 length is 13 residues. Germline CDR1 ENHRY, CDR2 SYGVKD. The V gene end was trimmed by 6 bases and the J gene end by 4 bases; junction bases not matched to a gene: 4. CDR3 region: CAISGRGGETQYF. The CDR3 DNA is TGTGCCATCAGCGGTCGGGGGGGAGAGACCCAGTACTTC.

The chain is built from TRBV9 and TRBJ1-3; a possible D gene is TRBD1 (5 bases). Germline CDR1 and CDR2: SGDLS and YYNGEE. Trimming removed 6 bases at V and 4 bases at J, with 11 bases between. The CDR3 length is 13 residues. CDR3 nucleotides: TGTGCCAGCAATACGACAGCCGGAAACACCATATATTTT. Amino acids: CASNTTAGNTIYF.

The chain carries TRBV19 and TRBJ2-2; 12 nucleotides align to TRBD1. The CDR3 contains 17 residues. CDR1 LNHDA and CDR2 SQIVND come from the germline V gene (reference sequence). V was clipped by 5 bases and J by 6 bases; unmatched bases: 10. The CDR3 DNA reads as TGTGCCAGTAGTTTCATGGGACAGGGGGCTATAGCCGGGGAGCTGTTTTTT. Protein: CASSFMGQGAIAGELFF.

This chain connects TRBV5-1 to TRBJ1-2; TRBD1 matches 7 bases. There are 12 residues in the CDR3. The V gene's germline CDR1 is SGHRS and CDR2 YFSETQ. V was pared by 5 bases and J by 6 bases, with 4 bases of the junction left unmatched. The CDR3 protein is CASREGTDGYTF. CDR3 nucleotides: TGCGCCAGCAGGGAAGGGACAGATGGCTACACCTTC.

This chain joins TRBV19 and TRBJ2-4; maybe TRBD1 (5 bases). V was shortened by 4 bases and J by 1 base, with 11 bases between the two germline ends. Looked up from germline, CDR1 is LNHDA and CDR2 is SQIVND (reference sequence). CDR3 length: 15 amino acids. As DNA, the CDR3 is TGTGCCAGTAGTAAGACAGATTCCGCCAAAAACATTCAGTACTTC. It is translated as CASSKTDSAKNIQYF.

V usage is TRBV5-1 and J usage is TRBJ1-1, with a possible D match to TRBD1 (5 bases). The length of the CDR3 is 13 residues. With 5 bases removed from V and 4 bases from J, the gap between germline ends came to 12 bases. Per the germline V gene, CDR1 is SGHRS and CDR2 is YFSETQ. The CDR3 DNA follows: TGCGCCAGCAGAATCCAGGGTGGCACTGAAGCTTTCTTT. This codes for CASRIQGGTEAFF.

V and J are TRBV5-1 and TRBJ1-2; D not resolved. The CDR3 extends over 12 amino acids. Trimming took 0 bases from V and 4 from J, leaving 4 bases between them. The germline V gene encodes CDR1 SGHRS and CDR2 YFSETQ. In DNA form, the CDR3 reads TGCGCCAGCAGCTTGGACAGCTATGGCTACACCTTC. It codes for CASSLDSYGYTF.